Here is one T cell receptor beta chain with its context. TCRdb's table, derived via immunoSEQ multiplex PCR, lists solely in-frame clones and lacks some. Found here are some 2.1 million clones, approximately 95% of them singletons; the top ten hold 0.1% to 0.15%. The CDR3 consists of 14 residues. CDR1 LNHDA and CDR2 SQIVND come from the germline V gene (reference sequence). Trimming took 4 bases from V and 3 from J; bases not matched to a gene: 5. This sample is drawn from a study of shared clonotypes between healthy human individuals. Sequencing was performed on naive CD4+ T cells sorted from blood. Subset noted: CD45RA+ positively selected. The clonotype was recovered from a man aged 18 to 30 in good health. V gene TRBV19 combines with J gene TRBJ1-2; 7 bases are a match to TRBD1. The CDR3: CASSNGQVYYGYTF. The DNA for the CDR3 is TGTGCCAGTAGTAATGGACAGGTCTACTATGGCTACACCTTC.